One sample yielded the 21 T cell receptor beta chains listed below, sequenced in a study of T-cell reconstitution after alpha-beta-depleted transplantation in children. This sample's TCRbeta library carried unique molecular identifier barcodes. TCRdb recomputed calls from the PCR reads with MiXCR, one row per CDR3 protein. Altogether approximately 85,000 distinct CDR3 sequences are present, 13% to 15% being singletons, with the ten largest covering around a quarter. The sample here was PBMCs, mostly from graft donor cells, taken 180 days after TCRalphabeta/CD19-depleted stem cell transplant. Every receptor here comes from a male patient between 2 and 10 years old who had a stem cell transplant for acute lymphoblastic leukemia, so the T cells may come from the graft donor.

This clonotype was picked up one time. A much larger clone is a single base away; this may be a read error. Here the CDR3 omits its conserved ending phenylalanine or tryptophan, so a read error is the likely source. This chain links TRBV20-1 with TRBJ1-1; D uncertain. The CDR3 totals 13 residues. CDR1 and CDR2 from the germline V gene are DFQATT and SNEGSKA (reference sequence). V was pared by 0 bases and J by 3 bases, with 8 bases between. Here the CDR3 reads CSARDQLYTEAFL. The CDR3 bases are TGCAGTGCTAGAGATCAACTATACACTGAAGCTTTCCTT.

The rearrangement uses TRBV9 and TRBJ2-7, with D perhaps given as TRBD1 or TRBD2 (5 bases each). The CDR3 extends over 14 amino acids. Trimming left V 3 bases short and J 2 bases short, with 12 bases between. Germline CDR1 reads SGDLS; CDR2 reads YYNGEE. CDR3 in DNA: TGTGCCAGCAGCGACGGGACGCCCCCCTACGAGCAGTACTTC. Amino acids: CASSDGTPPYEQYF.

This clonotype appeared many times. The CDR3 DNA sequence: TGTGCCAGCAGCTCGACTGGACAGTCCTACGAGCAGTACTTC. It translates to CASSSTGQSYEQYF. The rearrangement joins TRBV7-2 to TRBJ2-7; D perhaps matches TRBD1 (6 bases). This CDR3 has 14 residues. Germline CDR1 and CDR2: SGHTA and FQGNSA. V lost 4 bases, J lost 1 base, and 11 bases lay in between.

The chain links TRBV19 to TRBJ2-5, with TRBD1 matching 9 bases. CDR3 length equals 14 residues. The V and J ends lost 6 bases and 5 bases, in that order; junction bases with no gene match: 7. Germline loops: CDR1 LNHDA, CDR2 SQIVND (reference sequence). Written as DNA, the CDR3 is TGTGCCAGTAGAGGACAGGGGAGAGGGGAGACCCAGTACTTC. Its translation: CASRGQGRGETQYF.

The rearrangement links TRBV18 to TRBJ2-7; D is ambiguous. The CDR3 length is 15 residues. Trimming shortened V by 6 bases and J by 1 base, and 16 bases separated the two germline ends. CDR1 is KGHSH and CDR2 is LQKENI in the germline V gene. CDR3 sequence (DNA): TGTGCCAGCTCGCCCGGCAGGACGGGTTCCTACGAGCAGTACTTC. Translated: CASSPGRTGSYEQYF.

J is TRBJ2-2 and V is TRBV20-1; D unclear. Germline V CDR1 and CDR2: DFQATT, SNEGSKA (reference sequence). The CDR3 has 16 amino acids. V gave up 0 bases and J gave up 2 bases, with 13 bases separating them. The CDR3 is CSARDGWAANTGELFF. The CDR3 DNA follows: TGCAGTGCTAGAGACGGATGGGCAGCCAACACCGGGGAGCTGTTTTTT.

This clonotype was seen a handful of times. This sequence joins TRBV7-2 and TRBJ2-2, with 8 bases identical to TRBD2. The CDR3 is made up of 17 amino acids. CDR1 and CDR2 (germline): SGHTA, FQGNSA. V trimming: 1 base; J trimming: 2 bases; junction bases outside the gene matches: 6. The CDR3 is CASSLGGSGSNTGELFF. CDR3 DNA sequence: TGTGCCAGCAGCTTAGGAGGGAGCGGGAGCAACACCGGGGAGCTGTTTTTT.

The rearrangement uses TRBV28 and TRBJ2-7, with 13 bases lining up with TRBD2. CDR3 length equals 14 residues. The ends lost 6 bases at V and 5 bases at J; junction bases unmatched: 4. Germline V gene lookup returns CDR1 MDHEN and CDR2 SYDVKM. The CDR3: CASSLGLAGDEQYF. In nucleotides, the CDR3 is TGTGCCAGCAGCCTAGGACTAGCGGGGGACGAGCAGTACTTC.

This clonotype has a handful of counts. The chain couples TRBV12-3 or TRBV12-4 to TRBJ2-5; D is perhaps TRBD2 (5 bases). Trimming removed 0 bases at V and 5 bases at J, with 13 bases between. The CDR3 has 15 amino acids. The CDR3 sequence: CASSLADWFGETQYF. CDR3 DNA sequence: TGTGCCAGCAGTTTAGCGGACTGGTTCGGGGAGACCCAGTACTTC.

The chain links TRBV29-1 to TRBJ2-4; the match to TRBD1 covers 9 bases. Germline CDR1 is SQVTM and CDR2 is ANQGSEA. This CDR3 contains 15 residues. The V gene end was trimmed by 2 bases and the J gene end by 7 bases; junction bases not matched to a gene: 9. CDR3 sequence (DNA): TGCAGCGTTGAAACCCCCTGGGACAGGGCTAACATTCAGTACTTC. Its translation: CSVETPWDRANIQYF.

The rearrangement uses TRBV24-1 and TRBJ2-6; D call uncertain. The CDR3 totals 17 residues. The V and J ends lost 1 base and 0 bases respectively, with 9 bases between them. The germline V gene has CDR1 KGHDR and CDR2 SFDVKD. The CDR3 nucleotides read TGTGCCACCAGTGATTTCCCTCAGTCCTCTGGGGCCAACGTCCTGACTTTC. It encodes CATSDFPQSSGANVLTF.

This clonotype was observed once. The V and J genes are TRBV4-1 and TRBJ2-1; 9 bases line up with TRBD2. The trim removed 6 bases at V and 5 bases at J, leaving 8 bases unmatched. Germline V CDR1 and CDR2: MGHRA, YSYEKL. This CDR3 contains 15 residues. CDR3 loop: CASSRGLAQNNEQFF. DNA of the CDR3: TGCGCCAGCAGTCGAGGACTAGCGCAAAACAATGAGCAGTTCTTC.

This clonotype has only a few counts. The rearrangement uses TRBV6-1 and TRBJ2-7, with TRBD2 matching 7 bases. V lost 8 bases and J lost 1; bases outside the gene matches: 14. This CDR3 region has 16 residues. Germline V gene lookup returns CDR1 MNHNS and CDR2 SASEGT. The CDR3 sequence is CASSTTHASGSYEQYF. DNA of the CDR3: TGTGCCAGCTCTACGACCCATGCTAGCGGTTCCTACGAGCAGTACTTC.

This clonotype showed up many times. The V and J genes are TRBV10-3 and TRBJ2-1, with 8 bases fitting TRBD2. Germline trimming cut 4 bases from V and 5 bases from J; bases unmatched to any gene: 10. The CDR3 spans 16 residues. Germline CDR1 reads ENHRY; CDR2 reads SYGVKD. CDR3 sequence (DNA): TGTGCCATCAGTGGTTTCAGCGGGGGACACCACAATGAGCAGTTCTTC. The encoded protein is CAISGFSGGHHNEQFF.

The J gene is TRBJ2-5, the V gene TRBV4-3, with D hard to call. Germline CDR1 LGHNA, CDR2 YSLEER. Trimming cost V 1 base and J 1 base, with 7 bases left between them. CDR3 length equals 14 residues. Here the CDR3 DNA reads TGCGCCAGCAGCCAAGGGGGTAGCCAAGAGACCCAGTACTTC. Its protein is CASSQGGSQETQYF.

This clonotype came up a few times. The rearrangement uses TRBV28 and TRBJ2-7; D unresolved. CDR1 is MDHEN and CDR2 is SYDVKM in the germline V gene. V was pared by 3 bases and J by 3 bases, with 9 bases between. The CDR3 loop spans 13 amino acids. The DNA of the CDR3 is TGTGCCAGCAGTTTCGTATCGAACTACGAGCAGTACTTC. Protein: CASSFVSNYEQYF.

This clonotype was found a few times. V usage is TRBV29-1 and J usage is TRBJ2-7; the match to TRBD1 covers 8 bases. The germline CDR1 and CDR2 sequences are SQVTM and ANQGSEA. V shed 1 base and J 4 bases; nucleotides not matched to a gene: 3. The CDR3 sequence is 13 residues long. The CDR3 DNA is TGCAGCGTTGAAGGGACAGGGTTATACGAGCAGTACTTC. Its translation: CSVEGTGLYEQYF.

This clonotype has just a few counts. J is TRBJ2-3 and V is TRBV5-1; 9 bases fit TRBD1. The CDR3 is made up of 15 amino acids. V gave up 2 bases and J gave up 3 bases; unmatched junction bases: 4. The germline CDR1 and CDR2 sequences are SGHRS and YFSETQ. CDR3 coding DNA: TGCGCCAGCAGCTTACAGGGGGCGAGGACAGATACGCAGTATTTT. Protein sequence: CASSLQGARTDTQYF.

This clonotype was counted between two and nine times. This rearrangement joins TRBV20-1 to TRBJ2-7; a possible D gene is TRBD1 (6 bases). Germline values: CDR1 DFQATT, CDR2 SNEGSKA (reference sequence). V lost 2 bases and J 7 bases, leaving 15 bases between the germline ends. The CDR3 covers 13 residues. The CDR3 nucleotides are TGCAGTGCTAGACCAATCGGGCAGGGGGAGCAGTACTTC. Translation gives CSARPIGQGEQYF.

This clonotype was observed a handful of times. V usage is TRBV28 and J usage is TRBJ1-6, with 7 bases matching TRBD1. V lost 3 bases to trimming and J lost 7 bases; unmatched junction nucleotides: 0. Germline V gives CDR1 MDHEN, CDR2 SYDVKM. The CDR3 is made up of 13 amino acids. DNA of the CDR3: TGTGCCAGCAGTTTGACAGGGAATTCACCCCTCCACTTT. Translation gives CASSLTGNSPLHF.

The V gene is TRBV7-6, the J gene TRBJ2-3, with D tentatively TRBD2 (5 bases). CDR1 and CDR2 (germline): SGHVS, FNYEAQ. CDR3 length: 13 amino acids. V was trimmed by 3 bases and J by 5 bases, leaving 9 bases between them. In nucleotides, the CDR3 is TGTGCCAGCAGCTTCCGCGGAGGAGATACGCAGTATTTT. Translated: CASSFRGGDTQYF.